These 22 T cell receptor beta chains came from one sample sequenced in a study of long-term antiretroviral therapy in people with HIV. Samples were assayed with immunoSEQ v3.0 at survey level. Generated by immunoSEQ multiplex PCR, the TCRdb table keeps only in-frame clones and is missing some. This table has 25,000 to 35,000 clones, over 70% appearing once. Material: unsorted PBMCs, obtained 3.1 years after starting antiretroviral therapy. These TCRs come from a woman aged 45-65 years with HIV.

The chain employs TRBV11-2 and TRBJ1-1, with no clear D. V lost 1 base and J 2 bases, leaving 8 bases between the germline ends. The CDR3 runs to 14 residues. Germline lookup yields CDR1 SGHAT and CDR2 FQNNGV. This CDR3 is CASSLGSVNTEAFF. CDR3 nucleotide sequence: TGTGCCAGCAGCTTAGGGTCAGTCAACACTGAAGCTTTCTTT.

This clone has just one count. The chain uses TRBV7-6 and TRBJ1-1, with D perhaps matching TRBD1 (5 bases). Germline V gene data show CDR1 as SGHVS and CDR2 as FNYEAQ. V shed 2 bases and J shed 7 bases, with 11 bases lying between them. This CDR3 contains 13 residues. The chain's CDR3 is CASSLQGGVEAFF. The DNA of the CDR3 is TGTGCCAGCAGCTTACAGGGCGGAGTTGAAGCTTTCTTT.

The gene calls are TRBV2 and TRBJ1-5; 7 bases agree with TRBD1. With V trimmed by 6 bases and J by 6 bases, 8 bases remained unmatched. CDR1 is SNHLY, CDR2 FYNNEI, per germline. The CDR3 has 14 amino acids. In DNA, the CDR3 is TGTGCCAGCAGGCCACAGGGGATCGGTCAGCCCCAGCATTTT. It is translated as CASRPQGIGQPQHF.

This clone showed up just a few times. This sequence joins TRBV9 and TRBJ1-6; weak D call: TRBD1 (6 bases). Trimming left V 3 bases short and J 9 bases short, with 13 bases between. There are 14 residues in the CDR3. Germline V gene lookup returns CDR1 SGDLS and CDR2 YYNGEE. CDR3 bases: TGTGCCAGCAGCGCAGGGACACCGGGTTCACCCCTCCACTTT. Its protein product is CASSAGTPGSPLHF.

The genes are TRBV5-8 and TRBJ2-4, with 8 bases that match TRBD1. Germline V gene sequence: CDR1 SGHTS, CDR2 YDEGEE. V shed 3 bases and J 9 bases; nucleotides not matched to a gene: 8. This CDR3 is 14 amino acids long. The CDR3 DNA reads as TGTGCCAGCAGCTCCCGGACAGGGCCGAGCATTCAGTACTTC. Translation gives CASSSRTGPSIQYF.

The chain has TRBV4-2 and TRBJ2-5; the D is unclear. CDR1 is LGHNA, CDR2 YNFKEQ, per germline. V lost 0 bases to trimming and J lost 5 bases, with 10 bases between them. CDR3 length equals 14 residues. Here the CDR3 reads CASSQEMMWETQYF. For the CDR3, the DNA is TGTGCCAGCAGCCAAGAAATGATGTGGGAGACCCAGTACTTC.

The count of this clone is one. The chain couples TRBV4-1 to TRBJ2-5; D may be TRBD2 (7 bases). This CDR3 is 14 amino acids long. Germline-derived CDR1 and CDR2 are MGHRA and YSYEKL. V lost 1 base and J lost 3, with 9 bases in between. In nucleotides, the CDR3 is TGCGCCAGCAGCCAAGCGGGGGGCAAAGAGACCCAGTACTTC. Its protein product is CASSQAGGKETQYF.

CDR3 DNA sequence: TGTGCCTGGTCGGGGCAGTTCAACACTGAAGCTTTCTTT. This encodes CAWSGQFNTEAFF. The rearrangement uses TRBV30 and TRBJ1-1; possibly TRBD1 for D (5 bases). The germline CDR1 and CDR2 sequences are GTSNPN and SVGIG (reference sequence). The CDR3 is 13 residues long. Trimming pared 5 bases from V and 2 bases from J, leaving 12 bases between.

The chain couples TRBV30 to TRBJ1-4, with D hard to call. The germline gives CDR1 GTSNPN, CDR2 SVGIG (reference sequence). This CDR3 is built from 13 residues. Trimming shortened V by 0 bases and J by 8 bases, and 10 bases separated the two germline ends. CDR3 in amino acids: CAWSVTGNEKLFF. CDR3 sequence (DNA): TGTGCCTGGAGTGTAACCGGGAACGAAAAACTGTTTTTT.

CDR3 nucleotide sequence: TGTGCCAGCAGCTTGTCAGGGGCGAATCAGCCCCAGCATTTT. This encodes CASSLSGANQPQHF. The J gene is TRBJ1-5, the V gene TRBV5-6, with D tentatively TRBD1 (6 bases). This CDR3 is 14 amino acids long. V lost 1 base and J 4 bases, leaving 9 bases between the germline ends. Germline V lookup: CDR1 SGHDT, CDR2 YYEEEE. Full variable domain (missing parts from reference TRBV5-6 and TRBJ1-5): DAGVTQSPTHLIKTRGQQVTLRCSPKSGHDTVSWYQQALGQGPQFIFQYYEEEERQRGNFPDRFSGHQFPNYSSELNVNALLLGDSALYLCASSLSGANQPQHFGDGTRLSIL.

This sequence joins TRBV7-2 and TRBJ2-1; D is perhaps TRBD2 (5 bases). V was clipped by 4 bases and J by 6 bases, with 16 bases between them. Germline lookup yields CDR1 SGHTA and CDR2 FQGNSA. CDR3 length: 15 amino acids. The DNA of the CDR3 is TGTGCCAGCAGCTCCCACGGGGTTCTCCCCAATGAGCAGTTCTTC. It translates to CASSSHGVLPNEQFF.

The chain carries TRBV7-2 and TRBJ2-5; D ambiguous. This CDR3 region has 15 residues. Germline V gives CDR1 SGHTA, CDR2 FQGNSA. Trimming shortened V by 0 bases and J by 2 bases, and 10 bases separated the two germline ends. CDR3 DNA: TGTGCCAGCAGCTTAGCGCTGGGCTCGCAAGAGACCCAGTACTTC. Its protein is CASSLALGSQETQYF.

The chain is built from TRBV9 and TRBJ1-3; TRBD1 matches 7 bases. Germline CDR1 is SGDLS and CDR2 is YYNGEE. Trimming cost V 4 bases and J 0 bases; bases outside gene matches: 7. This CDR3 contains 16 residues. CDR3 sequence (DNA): TGTGCCAGCAGCCCTGGACAGGTTATCTCTGGAAACACCATATATTTT. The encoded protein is CASSPGQVISGNTIYF.

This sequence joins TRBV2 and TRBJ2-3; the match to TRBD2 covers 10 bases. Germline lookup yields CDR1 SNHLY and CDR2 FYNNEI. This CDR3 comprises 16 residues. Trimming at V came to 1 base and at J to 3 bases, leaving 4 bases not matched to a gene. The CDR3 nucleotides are TGTGCCAGCAGTGAAGGCCTAGCGGGGGAAACAGATACGCAGTATTTT. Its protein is CASSEGLAGETDTQYF. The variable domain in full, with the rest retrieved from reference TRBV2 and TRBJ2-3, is EPEVTQTPSHQVTQMGQEVILRCVPISNHLYFYWYRQILGQKVEFLVSFYNNEISEKSEIFDDQFSVERPDGSNFTLKIRSTKLEDSAMYFCASSEGLAGETDTQYFGPGTRLTVL.

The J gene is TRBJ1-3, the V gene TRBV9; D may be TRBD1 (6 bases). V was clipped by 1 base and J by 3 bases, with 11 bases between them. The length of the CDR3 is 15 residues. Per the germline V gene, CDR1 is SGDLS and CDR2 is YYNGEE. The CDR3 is CASSVSSGVGNTIYF. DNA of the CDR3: TGTGCCAGCAGCGTATCCTCAGGGGTTGGAAACACCATATATTTT.

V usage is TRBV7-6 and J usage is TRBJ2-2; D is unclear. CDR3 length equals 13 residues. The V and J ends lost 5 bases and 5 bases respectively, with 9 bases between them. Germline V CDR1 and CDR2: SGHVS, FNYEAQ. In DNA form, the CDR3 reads TGTGCCAGCAGCGTCGGAAGGACCGGGGAGCTGTTTTTT. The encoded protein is CASSVGRTGELFF.

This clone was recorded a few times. The CDR3 loop reads CASTQYGGGWDTEAFF. CDR3 in DNA: TGTGCCAGTACCCAATACGGTGGAGGGTGGGACACTGAAGCTTTCTTT. The V and J genes are TRBV19 and TRBJ1-1, with no clear D. Germline V gene sequence: CDR1 LNHDA, CDR2 SQIVND (reference sequence). V was cut by 7 bases and J by 3 bases, with 21 bases left in between. The CDR3 consists of 16 residues.

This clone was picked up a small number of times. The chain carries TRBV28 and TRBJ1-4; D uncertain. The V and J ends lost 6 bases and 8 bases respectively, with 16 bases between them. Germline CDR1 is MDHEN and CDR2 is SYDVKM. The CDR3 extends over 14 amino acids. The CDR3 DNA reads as TGTGCCAGCAGCGACCCTTCCGTGAACGAAAAACTGTTTTTT. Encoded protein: CASSDPSVNEKLFF.

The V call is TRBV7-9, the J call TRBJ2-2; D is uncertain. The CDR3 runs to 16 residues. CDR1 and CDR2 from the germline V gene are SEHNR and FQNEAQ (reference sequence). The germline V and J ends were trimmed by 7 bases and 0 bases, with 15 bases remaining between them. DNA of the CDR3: TGTGCCAGCACCCTTGCCGGGTCCACGAACACCGGGGAGCTGTTTTTT. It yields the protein CASTLAGSTNTGELFF.

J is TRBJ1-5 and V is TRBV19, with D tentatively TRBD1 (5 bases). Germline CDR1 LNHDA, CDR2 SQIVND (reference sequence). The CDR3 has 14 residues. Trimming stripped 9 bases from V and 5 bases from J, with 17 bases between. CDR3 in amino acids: CASRDLEPHQPQHF. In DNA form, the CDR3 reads TGTGCCAGCCGGGACCTCGAGCCTCATCAGCCCCAGCATTTT. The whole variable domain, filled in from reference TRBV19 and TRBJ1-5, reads DGGITQSPKYLFRKEGQNVTLSCEQNLNHDAMYWYRQDPGQGLRLIYYSQIVNDFQKGDIAEGYSVSREKKESFPLTVTSAQKNPTAFYLCASRDLEPHQPQHFGDGTRLSIL.

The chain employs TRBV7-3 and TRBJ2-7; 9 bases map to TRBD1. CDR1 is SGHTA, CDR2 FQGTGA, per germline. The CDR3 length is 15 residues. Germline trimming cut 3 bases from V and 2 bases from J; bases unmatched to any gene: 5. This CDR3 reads CASSFSGTGPYEQYF. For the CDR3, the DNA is TGTGCCAGCAGCTTTTCCGGGACAGGGCCCTACGAGCAGTACTTC.

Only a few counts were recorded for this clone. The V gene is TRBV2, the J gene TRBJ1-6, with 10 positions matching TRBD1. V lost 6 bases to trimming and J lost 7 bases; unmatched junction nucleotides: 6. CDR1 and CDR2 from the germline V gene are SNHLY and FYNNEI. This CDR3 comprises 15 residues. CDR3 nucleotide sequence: TGTGCCAGCAGCCGACAGGGGGCGGCGAATTCACCCCTCCACTTT. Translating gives CASSRQGAANSPLHF. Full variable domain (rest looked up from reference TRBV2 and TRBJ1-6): EPEVTQTPSHQVTQMGQEVILRCVPISNHLYFYWYRQILGQKVEFLVSFYNNEISEKSEIFDDQFSVERPDGSNFTLKIRSTKLEDSAMYFCASSRQGAANSPLHFGNGTRLTVT.